The rows below give T cell receptor beta chains drawn from one sample of a study of T cells in Graves' hyperthyroidism and ophthalmopathy. One entry per CDR3 protein results from TCRdb running MiXCR on the multiplex PCR reads. The profile shows 500,000 to 650,000 distinct CDR3 sequences, 12% to 15% of them singletons. Sequenced: blood. The receptor source for this set is a woman aged 40-49 years with Graves' hyperthyroidism. The CDR3 runs from the conserved cysteine through the conserved F or W. The order of the fields is clone size, V gene, D gene, J gene, CDR3 protein, CDR3 DNA. The D gene is left open where the match is weak. A row's size may be missing; if present it is once, few, many or a size class.

clone_size: many; v_call: TRBV28; d_call: -; j_call: TRBJ2-2; cdr3_aa: CASTLTGELFF; cdr3_nt: TGTGCCAGCACCCTGACCGGGGAGCTGTTTTTT
clone_size: few; v_call: TRBV7-9; d_call: -; j_call: TRBJ1-2; cdr3_aa: CASSLGQKRYGYTF; cdr3_nt: TGTGCCAGCAGCTTAGGGCAGAAGCGCTATGGCTACACCTTC
clone_size: few; v_call: TRBV19; d_call: -; j_call: TRBJ2-6; cdr3_aa: CASSKAGTSGANVLTF; cdr3_nt: TGTGCCAGTAGTAAGGCAGGGACTTCCGGGGCCAACGTCCTGACTTTC
clone_size: many; v_call: TRBV5-1; d_call: TRBD2; j_call: TRBJ2-7; cdr3_aa: CASSLVLAGGEEQYF; cdr3_nt: TGCGCCAGCAGCTTGGTTCTAGCGGGAGGAGAAGAGCAGTACTTC
clone_size: many; v_call: TRBV11-2; d_call: TRBD2; j_call: TRBJ2-1; cdr3_aa: CASTPGSGNYNEQFF; cdr3_nt: TGTGCCAGCACCCCGGGGAGCGGGAACTACAATGAGCAGTTCTTC
clone_size: many; v_call: TRBV4-1; d_call: -; j_call: TRBJ2-1; cdr3_aa: CASSQDHLASNEQFF; cdr3_nt: TGCGCCAGCAGCCAAGATCACCTAGCAAGCAATGAGCAGTTCTTC
clone_size: many; v_call: TRBV3-1; d_call: -; j_call: TRBJ2-7; cdr3_aa: CASSQVQTYEQYF; cdr3_nt: TGTGCCAGCAGCCAGGTTCAGACCTACGAGCAGTACTTC
clone_size: few; v_call: TRBV12-3/TRBV12-4; d_call: -; j_call: TRBJ2-1; cdr3_aa: CASSSRAVTYNEQFF; cdr3_nt: TGTGCCAGCAGTTCGAGGGCTGTGACCTACAATGAGCAGTTCTTC
clone_size: many; v_call: TRBV24-1; d_call: -; j_call: TRBJ2-1; cdr3_aa: CATSDFRSMGGTSNNEQFF; cdr3_nt: TGTGCCACCAGTGATTTCAGGAGCATGGGCGGGACTTCTAACAATGAGCAGTTCTTC
clone_size: many; v_call: TRBV6-5; d_call: TRBD2; j_call: TRBJ2-1; cdr3_aa: CASSYSAGEGNEQFF; cdr3_nt: TGTGCCAGCAGTTACTCGGCGGGAGAAGGGAATGAGCAGTTCTTC
clone_size: many; v_call: TRBV20-1; d_call: -; j_call: TRBJ2-7; cdr3_aa: CSAGDSGAYEQYF; cdr3_nt: TGCAGTGCTGGGGACTCCGGGGCCTACGAGCAGTACTTC
clone_size: many; v_call: TRBV5-1; d_call: TRBD2; j_call: TRBJ2-1; cdr3_aa: CASSLSGNWYNEQFF; cdr3_nt: TGCGCCAGCAGCCTTAGCGGGAATTGGTACAATGAGCAGTTCTTC
clone_size: few; v_call: TRBV19; d_call: TRBD1; j_call: TRBJ2-1; cdr3_aa: CASTPGRGQGSYNEQFF; cdr3_nt: TGTGCCAGTACCCCAGGCCGGGGACAGGGATCCTACAATGAGCAGTTCTTC
clone_size: few; v_call: TRBV20-1; d_call: TRBD2; j_call: TRBJ2-3; cdr3_aa: CSARDLSGRGDTDTQYF; cdr3_nt: TGCAGTGCTAGAGATCTCTCGGGTCGGGGGGACACAGATACGCAGTATTTT
clone_size: few; v_call: TRBV5-1; d_call: -; j_call: TRBJ2-3; cdr3_aa: CASDRGTSTDTQYF; cdr3_nt: TGCGCCAGCGACCGGGGGACTAGCACAGATACGCAGTATTTT
clone_size: many; v_call: TRBV5-1; d_call: -; j_call: TRBJ1-1; cdr3_aa: CASSLLGLGGTEAFF; cdr3_nt: TGCGCCAGCAGCTTGCTGGGGTTAGGTGGCACTGAAGCTTTCTTT
clone_size: -; v_call: TRBV6-1; d_call: TRBD2; j_call: TRBJ2-5; cdr3_aa: CASSEAPTSSQGTQYF; cdr3_nt: TGTGCCAGCAGTGAAGCGCCGACTAGCAGCCAAGGGACCCAGTACTTC
clone_size: few; v_call: TRBV27; d_call: TRBD2; j_call: TRBJ2-2; cdr3_aa: CASISLPGTSGSLEGTGELFF; cdr3_nt: TGTGCCAGCATAAGTTTACCCGGGACTAGCGGGAGCTTGGAGGGCACCGGGGAGCTGTTTTTT
clone_size: many; v_call: TRBV12-3/TRBV12-4; d_call: -; j_call: TRBJ1-1; cdr3_aa: CASSLGAGEAFF; cdr3_nt: TGTGCCAGCAGTTTGGGGGCAGGGGAAGCTTTCTTT
clone_size: many; v_call: TRBV2; d_call: TRBD2; j_call: TRBJ2-1; cdr3_aa: CASSPTSGRPEQFF; cdr3_nt: TGTGCCAGCAGTCCGACTAGCGGGAGGCCTGAGCAGTTCTTC
clone_size: few; v_call: TRBV7-6; d_call: TRBD2; j_call: TRBJ2-1; cdr3_aa: CASSLDGLAGGEQFF; cdr3_nt: TGTGCCAGCAGCTTAGACGGACTAGCGGGAGGTGAGCAGTTCTTC
clone_size: many; v_call: TRBV2; d_call: TRBD1; j_call: TRBJ2-1; cdr3_aa: CASRDDRGLHEQFF; cdr3_nt: TGTGCCAGCAGGGATGACAGGGGGCTTCATGAGCAGTTCTTC
clone_size: -; v_call: TRBV29-1; d_call: -; j_call: TRBJ2-5; cdr3_aa: CSFLGVTQYF; cdr3_nt: TGCAGCTTTCTTGGAGTCACCCAGTACTTC
clone_size: once; v_call: TRBV19; d_call: -; j_call: TRBJ2-5; cdr3_aa: CASSDRKETQYF; cdr3_nt: TGTGCCAGTTCCGACAGGAAAGAGACCCAGTACTTC
clone_size: few; v_call: TRBV5-1; d_call: -; j_call: TRBJ2-7; cdr3_aa: CASSLTRGLYEQYF; cdr3_nt: TGCGCCAGCAGCTTGACTCGGGGGCTGTACGAGCAGTACTTC
clone_size: few; v_call: TRBV24-1; d_call: TRBD1; j_call: TRBJ2-1; cdr3_aa: CATSERGQGLYNEQFF; cdr3_nt: TGTGCCACCAGTGAGAGGGGACAGGGACTCTACAATGAGCAGTTCTTC
clone_size: -; v_call: TRBV11-2; d_call: TRBD2; j_call: TRBJ2-2; cdr3_aa: CASSYPSGGLNTGELFF; cdr3_nt: TGTGCCAGCAGTTATCCTAGCGGGGGACTTAACACCGGGGAGCTGTTTTTT
clone_size: many; v_call: TRBV3-1; d_call: -; j_call: TRBJ1-2; cdr3_aa: CASSQRQLNGYTF; cdr3_nt: TGTGCCAGCAGCCAAAGGCAATTAAATGGCTACACCTTC
clone_size: many; v_call: TRBV5-1; d_call: -; j_call: TRBJ2-7; cdr3_aa: CASSLAEGRGYEQYF; cdr3_nt: TGCGCCAGCAGCTTGGCCGAAGGGAGAGGGTACGAGCAGTACTTC
clone_size: -; v_call: TRBV12-5; d_call: -; j_call: TRBJ2-1; cdr3_aa: CASGPTGYVDEQFF; cdr3_nt: TGTGCTAGTGGCCCGACGGGGTACGTTGATGAGCAGTTCTTC
clone_size: -; v_call: TRBV3-1; d_call: -; j_call: TRBJ1-6; cdr3_aa: CASSQGWDWDNSPLHF; cdr3_nt: TGTGCCAGCAGCCAGGGATGGGATTGGGATAATTCACCCCTCCACTTT